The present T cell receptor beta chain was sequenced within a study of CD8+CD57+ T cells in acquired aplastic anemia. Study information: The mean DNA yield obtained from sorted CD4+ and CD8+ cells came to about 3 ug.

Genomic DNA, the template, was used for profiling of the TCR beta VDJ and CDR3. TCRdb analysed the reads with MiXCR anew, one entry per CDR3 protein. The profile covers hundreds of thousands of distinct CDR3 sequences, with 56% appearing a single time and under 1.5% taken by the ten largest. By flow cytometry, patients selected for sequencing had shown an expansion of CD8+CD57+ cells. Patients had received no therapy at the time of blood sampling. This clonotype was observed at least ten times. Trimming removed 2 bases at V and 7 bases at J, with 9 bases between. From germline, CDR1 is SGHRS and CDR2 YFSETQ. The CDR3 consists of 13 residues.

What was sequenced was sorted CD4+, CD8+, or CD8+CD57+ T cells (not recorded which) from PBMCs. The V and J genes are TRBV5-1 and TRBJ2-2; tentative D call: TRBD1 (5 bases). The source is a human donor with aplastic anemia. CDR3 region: CASSFQGSGELFF. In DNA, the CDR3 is TGCGCCAGCAGCTTCCAGGGAAGCGGGGAGCTGTTTTTT.